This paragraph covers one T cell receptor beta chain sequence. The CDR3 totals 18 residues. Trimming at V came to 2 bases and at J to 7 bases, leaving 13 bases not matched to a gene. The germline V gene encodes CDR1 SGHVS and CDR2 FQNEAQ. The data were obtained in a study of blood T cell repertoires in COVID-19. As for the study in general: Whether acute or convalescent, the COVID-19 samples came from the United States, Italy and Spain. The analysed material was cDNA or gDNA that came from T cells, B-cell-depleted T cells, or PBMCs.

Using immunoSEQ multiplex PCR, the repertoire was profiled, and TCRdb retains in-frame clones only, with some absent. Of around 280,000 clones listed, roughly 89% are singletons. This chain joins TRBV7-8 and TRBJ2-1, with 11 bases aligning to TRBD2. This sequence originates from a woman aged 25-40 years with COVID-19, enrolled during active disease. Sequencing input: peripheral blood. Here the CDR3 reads CASSLRLAGGLVWNEQFF. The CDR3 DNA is TGTGCCAGCAGCTTAAGGCTAGCGGGGGGTCTCGTTTGGAATGAGCAGTTCTTC.